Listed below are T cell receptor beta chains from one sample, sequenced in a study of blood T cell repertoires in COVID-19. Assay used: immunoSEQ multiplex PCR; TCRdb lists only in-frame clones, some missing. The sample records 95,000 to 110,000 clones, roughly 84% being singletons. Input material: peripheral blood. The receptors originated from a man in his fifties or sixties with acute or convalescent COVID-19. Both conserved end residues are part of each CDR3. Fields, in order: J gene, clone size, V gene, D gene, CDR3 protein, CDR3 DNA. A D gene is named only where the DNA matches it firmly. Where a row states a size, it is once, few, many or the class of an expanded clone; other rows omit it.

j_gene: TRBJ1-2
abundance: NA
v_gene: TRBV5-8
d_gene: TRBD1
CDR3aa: CASRPGTVYGYTF
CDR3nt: TGTGCCAGCAGGCCCGGGACAGTCTATGGCTACACCTTC

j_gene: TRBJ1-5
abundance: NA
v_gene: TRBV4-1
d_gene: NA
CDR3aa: CASGRDQPQHF
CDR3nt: TGCGCCAGCGGTCGGGATCAGCCCCAGCATTTT

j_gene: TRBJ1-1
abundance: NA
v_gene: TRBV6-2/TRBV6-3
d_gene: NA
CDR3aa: CASSLDRANTEAFF
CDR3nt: TGTGCCAGCAGTCTGGACAGAGCCAACACTGAAGCTTTCTTT

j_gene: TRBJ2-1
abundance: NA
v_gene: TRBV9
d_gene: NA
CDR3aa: CASSVLQGPYNEQFF
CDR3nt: TGTGCCAGCAGCGTCTTACAGGGCCCCTACAATGAGCAGTTCTTC

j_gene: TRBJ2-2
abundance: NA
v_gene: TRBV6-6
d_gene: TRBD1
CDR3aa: CASRTGTDTGELFF
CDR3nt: TGTGCCAGCAGGACAGGGACGGACACCGGGGAGCTGTTTTTT

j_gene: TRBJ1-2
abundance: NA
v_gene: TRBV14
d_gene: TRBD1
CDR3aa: CASSQVTGAINSYTF
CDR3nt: TGTGCCAGCAGCCAAGTTACAGGGGCGATTAATAGCTACACCTTC

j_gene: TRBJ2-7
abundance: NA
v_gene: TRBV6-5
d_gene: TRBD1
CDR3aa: CASSYRQGREQYF
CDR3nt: TGTGCCAGCAGTTACAGACAGGGTAGGGAGCAGTACTTC

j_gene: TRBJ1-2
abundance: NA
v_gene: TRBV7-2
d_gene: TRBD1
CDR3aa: CASSSQGVGYTF
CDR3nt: TGTGCCAGCAGCTCACAGGGGGTGGGCTACACCTTC

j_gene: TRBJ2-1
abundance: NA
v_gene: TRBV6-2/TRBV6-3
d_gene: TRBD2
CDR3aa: CASSLLAGGMGPNEQFF
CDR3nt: TGTGCCAGCAGCCTTCTAGCGGGAGGAATGGGACCAAATGAGCAGTTCTTC

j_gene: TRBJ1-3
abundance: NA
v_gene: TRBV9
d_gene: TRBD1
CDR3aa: CASSVLTGPGNTIYF
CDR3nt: TGTGCCAGCAGCGTGCTGACAGGGCCTGGAAACACCATATATTTT

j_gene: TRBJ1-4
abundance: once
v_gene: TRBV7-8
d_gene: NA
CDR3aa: CASSLARRPRSEKLFF
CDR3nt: TGTGCCAGCAGCTTAGCGAGACGGCCCCGGAGTGAAAAACTGTTTTTT

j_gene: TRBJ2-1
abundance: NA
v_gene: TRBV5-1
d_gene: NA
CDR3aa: CASSLEGGLTYNEQFF
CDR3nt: TGCGCCAGCAGCTTGGAGGGCGGGCTCACCTACAATGAGCAGTTCTTC

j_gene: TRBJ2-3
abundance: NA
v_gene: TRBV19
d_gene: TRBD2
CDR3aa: CASRWASGRVTDTQYF
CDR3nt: TGTGCCAGTAGATGGGCTAGCGGGAGAGTGACAGATACGCAGTATTTT

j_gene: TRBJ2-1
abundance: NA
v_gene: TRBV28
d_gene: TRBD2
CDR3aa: CATSLAGDSYNEQFF
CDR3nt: TGTGCCACCTCACTAGCGGGAGACTCCTACAATGAGCAGTTCTTC

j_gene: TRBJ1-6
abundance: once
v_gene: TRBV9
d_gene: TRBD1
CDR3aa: CASSPDRVGNSPLHF
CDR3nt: TGTGCCAGCAGCCCTGACAGGGTGGGAAATTCACCCCTCCACTTT

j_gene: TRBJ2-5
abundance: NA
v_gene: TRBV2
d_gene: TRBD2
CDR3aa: CASSEVAGEWKTQYF
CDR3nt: TGTGCCAGCAGTGAAGTAGCGGGAGAATGGAAGACCCAGTACTTC

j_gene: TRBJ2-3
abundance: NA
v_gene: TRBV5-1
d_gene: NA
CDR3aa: CASRLAASTDTQYF
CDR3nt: TGCGCCAGCAGACTAGCAGCTAGCACAGATACGCAGTATTTT

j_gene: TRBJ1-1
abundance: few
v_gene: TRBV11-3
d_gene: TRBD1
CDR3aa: CASSQTGVEAFF
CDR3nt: TGTGCCAGCAGCCAAACAGGGGTTGAAGCTTTCTTT

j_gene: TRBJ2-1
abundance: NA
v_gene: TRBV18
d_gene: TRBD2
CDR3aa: CASAPRLAGGQYNEQFF
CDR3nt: TGTGCCAGCGCCCCGCGGCTAGCGGGAGGGCAATACAATGAGCAGTTCTTC

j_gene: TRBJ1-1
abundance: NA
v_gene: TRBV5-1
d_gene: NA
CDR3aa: CASSLLSGSNTEAFF
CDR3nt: TGCGCCAGCAGCCTTCTATCGGGGAGCAACACTGAAGCTTTCTTT

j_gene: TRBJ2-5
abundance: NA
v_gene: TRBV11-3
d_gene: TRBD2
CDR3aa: CASSLDSTRGEKTQYF
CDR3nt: TGTGCCAGCAGCTTAGATTCGACTCGGGGGGAAAAGACCCAGTACTTC

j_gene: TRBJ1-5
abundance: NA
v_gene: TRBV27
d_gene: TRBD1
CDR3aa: CASRSGQGAFQPQHF
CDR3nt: TGTGCCAGCAGGTCGGGACAGGGGGCTTTTCAGCCCCAGCATTTT

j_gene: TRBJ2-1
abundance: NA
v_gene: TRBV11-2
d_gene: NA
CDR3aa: CASSLEWSLTYNEQFF
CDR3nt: TGTGCCAGCAGCTTAGAGTGGTCCCTAACGTACAATGAGCAGTTCTTC

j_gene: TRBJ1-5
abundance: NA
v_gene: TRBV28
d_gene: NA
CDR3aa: CASRKGLGNQPQHF
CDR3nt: TGTGCCAGTAGGAAGGGGCTAGGCAATCAGCCCCAGCATTTT

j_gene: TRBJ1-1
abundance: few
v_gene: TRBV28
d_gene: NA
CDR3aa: CASSVVGGTEAFF
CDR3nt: TGTGCCAGCAGTGTGGTGGGAGGCACTGAAGCTTTCTTT

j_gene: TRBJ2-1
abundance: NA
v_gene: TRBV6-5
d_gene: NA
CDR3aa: CASMPGLLNNEQFF
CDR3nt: TGTGCCAGCATGCCAGGACTACTAAACAATGAGCAGTTCTTC

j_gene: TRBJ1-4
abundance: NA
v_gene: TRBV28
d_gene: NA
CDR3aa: CASSLWARPMEKLFF
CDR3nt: TGTGCCAGCAGTTTATGGGCTAGACCGATGGAAAAACTGTTTTTT

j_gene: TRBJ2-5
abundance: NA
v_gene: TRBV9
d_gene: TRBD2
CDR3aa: CASSVGSGRGQETQYF
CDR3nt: TGTGCCAGCAGCGTAGGAAGCGGGAGGGGCCAAGAGACCCAGTACTTC

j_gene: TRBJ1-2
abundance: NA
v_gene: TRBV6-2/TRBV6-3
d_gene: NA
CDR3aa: CASSYPREKVGYTF
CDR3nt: TGTGCCAGCAGTTACCCCCGGGAAAAGGTTGGCTACACCTTC

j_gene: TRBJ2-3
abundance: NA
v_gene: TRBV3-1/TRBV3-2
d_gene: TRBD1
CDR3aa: CASSPRDSFTDTQYF
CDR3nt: TGTGCCAGCAGCCCCCGGGACAGCTTCACAGATACGCAGTATTTT

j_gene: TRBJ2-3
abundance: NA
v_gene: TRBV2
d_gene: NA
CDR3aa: CASMAGFTDTQYF
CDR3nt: TGTGCCAGCATGGCGGGTTTCACAGATACGCAGTATTTT

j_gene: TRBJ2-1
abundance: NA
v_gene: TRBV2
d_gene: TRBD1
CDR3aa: CASSGTGGGEQFF
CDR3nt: TGTGCCAGCAGTGGGACAGGGGGAGGTGAGCAGTTCTTC

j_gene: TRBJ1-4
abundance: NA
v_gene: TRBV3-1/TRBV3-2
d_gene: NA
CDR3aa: CASSQVDEKLFF
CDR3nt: TGTGCCAGCAGCCAAGTCGATGAAAAACTGTTTTTT

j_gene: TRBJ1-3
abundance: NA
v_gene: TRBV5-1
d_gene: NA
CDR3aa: CASSPGQLSTIYF
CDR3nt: TGCGCCAGCAGCCCCGGACAGCTAAGCACCATATATTTT

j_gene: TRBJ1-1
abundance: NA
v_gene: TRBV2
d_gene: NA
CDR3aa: CASSGGVYTEAFF
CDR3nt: TGTGCCAGCAGTGGTGGAGTTTACACTGAAGCTTTCTTT